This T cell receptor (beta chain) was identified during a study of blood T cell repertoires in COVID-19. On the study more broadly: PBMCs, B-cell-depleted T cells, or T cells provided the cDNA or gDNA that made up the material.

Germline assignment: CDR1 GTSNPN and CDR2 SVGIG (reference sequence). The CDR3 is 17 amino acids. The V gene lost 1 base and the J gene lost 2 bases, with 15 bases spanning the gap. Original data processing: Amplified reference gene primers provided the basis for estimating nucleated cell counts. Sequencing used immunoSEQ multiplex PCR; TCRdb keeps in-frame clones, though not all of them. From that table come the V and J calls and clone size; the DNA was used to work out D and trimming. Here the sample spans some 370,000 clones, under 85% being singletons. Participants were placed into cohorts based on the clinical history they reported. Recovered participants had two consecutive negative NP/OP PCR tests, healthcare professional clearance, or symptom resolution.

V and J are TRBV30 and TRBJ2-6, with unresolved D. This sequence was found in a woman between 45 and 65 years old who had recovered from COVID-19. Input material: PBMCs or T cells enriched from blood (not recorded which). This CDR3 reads CAWSALAGGTGANVLTF. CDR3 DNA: TGTGCCTGGAGTGCCCTGGCCGGCGGTACTGGGGCCAACGTCCTGACTTTC.